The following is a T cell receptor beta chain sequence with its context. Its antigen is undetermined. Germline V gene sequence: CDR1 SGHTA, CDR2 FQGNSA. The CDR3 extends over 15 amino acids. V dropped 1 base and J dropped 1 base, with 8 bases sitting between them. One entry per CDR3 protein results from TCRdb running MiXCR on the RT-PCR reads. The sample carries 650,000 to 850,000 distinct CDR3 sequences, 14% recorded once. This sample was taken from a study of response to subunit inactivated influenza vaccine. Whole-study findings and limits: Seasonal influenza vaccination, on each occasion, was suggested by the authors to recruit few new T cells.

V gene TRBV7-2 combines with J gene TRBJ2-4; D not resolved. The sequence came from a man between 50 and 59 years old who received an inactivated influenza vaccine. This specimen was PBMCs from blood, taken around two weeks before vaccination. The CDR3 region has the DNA TGTGCCAGCAGCTTAGGCGGAGCGGCCAAAAACATTCAGTACTTC. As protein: CASSLGGAAKNIQYF.